One and the same sample provided the 6 T cell receptor beta chains below, sequenced in a study of T-cell memory formation after mild COVID-19. TCRdb itself ran the 5' RACE reads through MiXCR, one entry per CDR3 protein. The sample includes 550,000 to 600,000 distinct CDR3 sequences, approximately 15% of them seen just once. The sample consisted of PBMCs or a T cell subset sorted from them (not recorded which). All receptors derive from an adult woman who had mild COVID-19 (a few samples of this study predate the infection). Cell type and time point are not known.

The genes are TRBV27 and TRBJ2-7; TRBD1 matches 11 bases. V lost 5 bases and J lost 5; bases outside the gene matches: 8. From germline, CDR1 is MNHEY and CDR2 SMNVEV (reference sequence). The CDR3 has 15 amino acids. The DNA of the CDR3 is TGTGCCAGCAGTCCGCTCGGACAGGGGGCAGACGAGCAGTACTTC. It specifies CASSPLGQGADEQYF.

This clonotype was seen a few times. This chain links TRBV6-2 or TRBV6-3 with TRBJ2-3; D gene unclear. The CDR3 runs to 14 residues. The germline V and J ends were trimmed by 4 bases and 2 bases, with 10 bases remaining between them. Germline V gives CDR1 MNHEY, CDR2 SVGEGT. The CDR3 sequence: CASSWSQTTDTQYF. Here the CDR3 DNA reads TGTGCCAGCAGTTGGAGTCAGACCACAGATACGCAGTATTTT.

This clonotype was seen more than once but under ten times. V is TRBV9 and J is TRBJ2-3, with 11 bases matching TRBD2. With V trimmed by 2 bases and J by 5 bases, 4 bases remained unmatched. The CDR3 runs to 15 residues. Germline V lookup: CDR1 SGDLS, CDR2 YYNGEE. This chain's CDR3 is CASSVGLAVEDTQYF. The CDR3 DNA reads as TGTGCCAGCAGCGTGGGACTAGCGGTGGAAGATACGCAGTATTTT. The variable domain in full, with the rest retrieved from reference TRBV9 and TRBJ2-3, is DSGVTQTPKHLITATGQRVTLRCSPRSGDLSVYWYQQSLDQGLQFLIQYYNGEERAKGNILERFSAQQFPDLHSELNLSSLELGDSALYFCASSVGLAVEDTQYFGPGTRLTVL.

This chain joins TRBV21-1 and TRBJ2-4; TRBD2 was called by the table and not checked on the DNA. TRBV21-1 is annotated as a pseudogene. The CDR3 runs to 15 residues. CDR3 in amino acids: CASSKGQHPKNIQYF. The CDR3 DNA is TGTGCCAGCAGCAAGGGCCAGCACCCCAAAAACATTCAGTACTTC.

The chain carries TRBV6-4 and TRBJ1-1; D gene unclear. This CDR3 contains 13 residues. V was cut by 5 bases and J by 5 bases, with 12 bases left in between. Germline CDR1 and CDR2: MRHNA and SNTAGT. The CDR3 DNA reads as TGTGCCAGCAGTTACGAAATGGGGACTGAAGCTTTCTTT. It specifies CASSYEMGTEAFF.

The chain is built from TRBV9 and TRBJ1-1; D call uncertain. Per germline, CDR1 SGDLS and CDR2 YYNGEE. The CDR3 is 17 amino acids. Trimming removed 0 bases at V and 0 bases at J, with 15 bases between. This CDR3 is CASSVDSGGAVNTEAFF. CDR3 nucleotides: TGTGCCAGCAGCGTAGATTCCGGAGGAGCAGTGAACACTGAAGCTTTCTTT.